The 27 T cell receptor beta chains presented below share a single source sample, sequenced in a study of metastatic and nonmetastatic thyroid tumors. TCRdb re-called the PCR reads via MiXCR. The profile covers roughly 30,000 clones, with more than 25% appearing a single time and about 29% taken by the ten largest. No patient received treatment before thyroid surgery. The sequencing input was blood. The receptor set was obtained from a female donor with papillary thyroid cancer or a benign thyroid nodule (not recorded which). Some clones in this sample may be carry-over from other donors' samples.

The chain uses TRBV20-1 and TRBJ2-1, with unresolved D. Germline CDR1 and CDR2: DFQATT and SNEGSKA (reference sequence). This CDR3 is 16 amino acids long. The V gene lost 0 bases and the J gene lost 7 bases, with 19 bases spanning the gap. The CDR3 DNA is TGCAGTGCTAGAGATCGTGGTTCCGGTATGCGGAATGAGCAGTTCTTC. As protein: CSARDRGSGMRNEQFF.

V usage is TRBV7-8 and J usage is TRBJ2-2; TRBD2 matches 9 bases. Trimming at V came to 2 bases and at J to 6 bases, leaving 10 bases not matched to a gene. CDR1 SGHVS and CDR2 FQNEAQ come from the germline V gene. CDR3 length: 17 amino acids. The CDR3 nucleotides read TGTGCCAGCAGCTTACCTAGCGGGGTGAATATCGCCGGGGAGCTGTTTTTT. Protein product: CASSLPSGVNIAGELFF.

By sample share, this clone is medium-sized. The chain joins TRBV6-1 to TRBJ2-7, with 10 bases aligning to TRBD2. Trimming at V came to 7 bases and at J to 5 bases, leaving 8 bases not matched to a gene. The CDR3 contains 14 residues. Per the germline V gene, CDR1 is MNHNS and CDR2 is SASEGT. CDR3 sequence (DNA): TGTGCCAGCAAAGCCAGCGGGAGGGGAAACGAGCAGTACTTC. This encodes CASKASGRGNEQYF.

This clone was observed a few times. The chain recombines TRBV6-2 or TRBV6-3 with TRBJ2-7; 8 positions match TRBD1. After removal of 6 bases from V and 2 bases from J, the junction contained 0 bases not matched to a gene. The CDR3 has 12 residues. Germline CDR1 is MNHEY and CDR2 is SVGEGT. The CDR3 DNA is TGTGCCAGCAGGACAGGGGCCTACGAGCAGTACTTC. Residues: CASRTGAYEQYF.

A single count supports this clone. V gene TRBV9 combines with J gene TRBJ2-7, with 8 nucleotides matching TRBD1. Looked up from germline, CDR1 is SGDLS and CDR2 is YYNGEE. The V and J ends lost 0 bases and 1 base, in that order; junction bases with no gene match: 3. This CDR3 spans 15 amino acids. Here the CDR3 reads CASSVGTGGSYEQYF. DNA for the CDR3: TGTGCCAGCAGCGTAGGAACAGGGGGTTCCTACGAGCAGTACTTC.

This clone occurred many times. The chain links TRBV4-3 to TRBJ2-1; the D gene is possibly TRBD1 (6 bases). The V gene's germline CDR1 is LGHNA and CDR2 YSLEER. This CDR3 is built from 16 residues. V was shortened by 5 bases and J by 3 bases, with 17 bases between the two germline ends. CDR3 DNA: TGCGCCAGCAGCTACACAGCAGGGGAGAACTACAATGAGCAGTTCTTC. This sequence encodes CASSYTAGENYNEQFF.

This clone was detected ten times or more. This chain connects TRBV12-3 or TRBV12-4 to TRBJ1-5, with D hard to call. The CDR3 contains 14 residues. Trimming removed 3 bases from V and 10 bases from J, with 16 bases in between. CDR3 protein: CASSFEQSAGPQHF. The CDR3 nucleotides are TGTGCCAGCAGTTTTGAACAGTCGGCGGGACCCCAGCATTTT.

Many counts were recorded for this clone. Distinct nucleotide sequences in the sample also encode this CDR3. The V gene is TRBV20-1, the J gene TRBJ2-3, with TRBD2 matching 14 bases. The V gene's germline CDR1 is DFQATT and CDR2 SNEGSKA (reference sequence). With 4 bases clipped from V and 4 bases from J, the junction kept 7 bases outside the gene matches. CDR3 size: 16 residues. CDR3 nucleotide sequence: TGCAGTGCTACACGACTAGCGGGAGGGCCGGCAGATACGCAGTATTTT. It is translated as CSATRLAGGPADTQYF.

This clone was picked up many times. The chain joins TRBV14 to TRBJ2-5; possible D gene TRBD2, 5 bases. There are 18 residues in the CDR3. V was trimmed by 0 bases and J by 5 bases, leaving 22 bases between them. Germline lookup yields CDR1 SGHDN and CDR2 FVKESK. In DNA, the CDR3 is TGTGCCAGCAGCCAAGAGGGCCGGCCGGGGAGAAAGTGGGAGACCCAGTACTTC. This codes for CASSQEGRPGRKWETQYF.

V and J are TRBV7-2 and TRBJ2-1, with TRBD1 matching over 7 bases. This CDR3 region has 15 residues. Germline loops: CDR1 SGHTA, CDR2 FQGNSA. V trimming: 2 bases; J trimming: 2 bases; junction bases outside the gene matches: 3. The CDR3 region has the DNA TGTGCCAGCAGCTTAAGGGGACAGACCTACAATGAGCAGTTCTTC. It codes for CASSLRGQTYNEQFF.

This clone is classed as medium-sized. The chain recombines TRBV20-1 with TRBJ1-6; TRBD1 might be the D (6 bases). V dropped 6 bases and J dropped 10 bases, with 13 bases sitting between them. The CDR3 loop spans 12 amino acids. Looked up from germline, CDR1 is DFQATT and CDR2 is SNEGSKA (reference sequence). CDR3 protein: CSASTGTSPLHF. In DNA, the CDR3 is TGCAGTGCCTCAACCGGGACATCACCCCTCCACTTT.

This chain links TRBV2 with TRBJ1-2; D uncertain. Per the germline V gene, CDR1 is SNHLY and CDR2 is FYNNEI. The CDR3 length is 13 residues. The germline V and J ends were trimmed by 4 bases and 7 bases, with 13 bases remaining between them. The CDR3 loop is CASSAAVHGGYTF. DNA of the CDR3: TGTGCCAGCAGTGCGGCAGTCCACGGTGGCTACACCTTC.

This clone was seen many times. The J gene is TRBJ1-1, the V gene TRBV27; D gene uncertain. The CDR3 sequence is 11 residues long. Trimming shortened V by 8 bases and J by 6 bases, and 10 bases separated the two germline ends. In germline, CDR1 is MNHEY, CDR2 SMNVEV (reference sequence). CDR3 in amino acids: CASQGSSEAFF. Written as DNA, the CDR3 is TGTGCCAGCCAAGGTAGTTCTGAAGCTTTCTTT.

This chain connects TRBV20-1 to TRBJ1-5; TRBD1 matches at 9 bases. The CDR3 runs to 17 residues. V lost 5 bases to trimming and J lost 2 bases; unmatched junction nucleotides: 13. Germline CDR1 and CDR2: DFQATT and SNEGSKA (reference sequence). CDR3 in DNA: TGCAGTGCTGACACGGGGGACAGGGAAGCAGGCAATCAGCCCCAGCATTTT. It specifies CSADTGDREAGNQPQHF.

This clone was seen repeatedly, ten times or more. V usage is TRBV6-2 or TRBV6-3 and J usage is TRBJ1-5, with a weak D call TRBD1 (5 bases). This CDR3 contains 13 residues. The V gene's germline CDR1 is MNHEY and CDR2 SVGEGT. V was trimmed by 3 bases and J by 4 bases, leaving 7 bases between them. CDR3 sequence: CASSYWGNQPQHF. The CDR3 nucleotides are TGTGCCAGCAGTTATTGGGGGAATCAGCCCCAGCATTTT.

The chain couples TRBV6-1 to TRBJ1-6; D ambiguous. V lost 1 base and J 9 bases, leaving 10 bases between the germline ends. The CDR3 loop spans 14 amino acids. Germline V gene data show CDR1 as MNHNS and CDR2 as SASEGT. CDR3 in amino acids: CASSEVGGISPLHF. CDR3 bases: TGTGCCAGCAGTGAAGTGGGCGGAATTTCACCCCTCCACTTT.

This clone was found many times. This chain connects TRBV29-1 to TRBJ1-1; D is uncertain. CDR1 is SQVTM and CDR2 is ANQGSEA in the germline V gene. V gave up 2 bases and J gave up 4 bases, with 8 bases separating them. The CDR3 sequence is 12 residues long. The CDR3 DNA is TGCAGCGTTGAATCGGGAAGCACTGAAGCTTTCTTT. Translated: CSVESGSTEAFF.

The chain employs TRBV6-6 and TRBJ2-6; D uncertain. The CDR3 totals 15 residues. Trimming pared 6 bases from V and 0 bases from J, leaving 9 bases between. CDR1 is MNHNY, CDR2 SVGAGI, per germline (reference sequence). The CDR3 sequence is CASSYMTSGANVLTF. Here the CDR3 DNA reads TGTGCCAGCAGCTACATGACCTCTGGGGCCAACGTCCTGACTTTC.

This clone was observed a few times. The germline gene is not matched at one end of the junction; a read error may be the cause. V and J are TRBV6-1 and TRBJ1-2, with 9 bases matching TRBD1. This CDR3 is 15 amino acids long. CDR1 and CDR2 from the germline V gene are MNHNS and SASEGT. The CDR3, as DNA: TGTGCCAGCAGTCGGGGGACAGGGTACAACTATGGCTACGCCTTC. Protein product: CASSRGTGYNYGYAF.

In this sample, this clone turned up once. The rearrangement joins TRBV20-1 to TRBJ2-7, with D maybe TRBD1 (6 bases). Germline CDR1 DFQATT, CDR2 SNEGSKA (reference sequence). This CDR3 has 12 amino acids. The DNA of the CDR3 is TGCACCCTTGGGACAATTAACGACGAGCAGTACTTC. It codes for CTLGTINDEQYF.

The CDR3 loop is CASSQGQLYGYTF. The CDR3 nucleotides read TGCGCCAGCAGCCAAGGCCAGCTCTATGGCTACACCTTC. The chain joins TRBV4-3 to TRBJ1-2; D remains ambiguous. The V end lost 1 base, the J end lost 4 bases, and 7 bases lay between the germline ends. The length of the CDR3 is 13 residues. The V gene's germline CDR1 is LGHNA and CDR2 YSLEER.

V is TRBV20-1 and J is TRBJ2-2; D call uncertain. Trimming removed 3 bases from V and 1 base from J, with 9 bases in between. CDR3 size: 14 residues. Germline values: CDR1 DFQATT, CDR2 SNEGSKA (reference sequence). For the CDR3, the DNA is TGCAGTGCTAGGCCGGACGGGAACACCGGGGAGCTGTTTTTT. Translating gives CSARPDGNTGELFF.

This rearrangement joins TRBV30 to TRBJ2-1, with D maybe TRBD2 (6 bases). V lost 2 bases and J lost 3, with 11 bases in between. CDR1 GTSNPN and CDR2 SVGIG come from the germline V gene (reference sequence). This CDR3 has 14 residues. CDR3: CAWSPGLIYNEQFF. The DNA of the CDR3 is TGTGCCTGGAGTCCGGGACTGATCTACAATGAGCAGTTCTTC.

The CDR3 nucleotides are TGTGCCAGCAGCTTAGTCTGGACAGGGCCCTACGAGCAGTACTTC. Its protein product is CASSLVWTGPYEQYF. The chain carries TRBV7-9 and TRBJ2-7, with 8 positions matching TRBD1. Per the germline V gene, CDR1 is SEHNR and CDR2 is FQNEAQ (reference sequence). The junction had 4 bases not matched to a gene; V was cut back by 1 base and J by 2 bases. This CDR3 has 15 residues.

The chain carries TRBV25-1 and TRBJ2-6; weak D call: TRBD1 (5 bases). Germline V gene sequence: CDR1 MGHDK, CDR2 SYGVNS. This CDR3 comprises 17 residues. The CDR3 spells CSISDGQGASGANVLTF. CDR3 coding DNA: TGTTCCATCAGTGACGGTCAGGGTGCCTCTGGGGCCAACGTCCTGACTTTC.

This clone was counted between two and nine times. This chain joins TRBV2 and TRBJ1-2; unclear D gene. V dropped 6 bases and J dropped 8 bases, with 16 bases sitting between them. CDR3 size: 13 residues. In germline, CDR1 is SNHLY, CDR2 FYNNEI. The CDR3 sequence is CASRYSSGSGYTF. CDR3 nucleotide sequence: TGTGCCAGCAGATATTCGAGCGGGAGCGGCTACACCTTC. Using reference TRBV2 and TRBJ1-2 for the parts outside the CDR3, the full variable domain is EPEVTQTPSHQVTQMGQEVILRCVPISNHLYFYWYRQILGQKVEFLVSFYNNEISEKSEIFDDQFSVERPDGSNFTLKIRSTKLEDSAMYFCASRYSSGSGYTFGSGTRLTVV.

This clone was counted at least ten times. The same CDR3 arises from other DNA sequences in this sample as well. The rearrangement joins TRBV5-4 to TRBJ2-1; 8 nucleotides line up with TRBD2. J gave up 4 bases and V 4 bases, and 7 bases lay outside the gene matches. The germline V gene has CDR1 SGHNT and CDR2 YYREEE (reference sequence). The CDR3 has 15 amino acids. CDR3 DNA sequence: TGTGCCAGCAGCCTCGAAATAGCGGGGTACAATGAGCAGTTCTTC. Protein: CASSLEIAGYNEQFF.